The 21 T cell receptor beta chains given below trace back to one sample, sequenced in a study of OX40 agonist ivuxolimab in advanced cancers. Sequenced by immunoSEQ multiplex PCR; TCRdb stores in-frame clones only, minus some. The sample records approximately 70,000 clones, around 88% being singletons. Sequenced material: CD4+ or CD8+ T cells sorted from blood, taken in a trial of the OX40 agonist ivuxolimab. All receptors come from an adult with an advanced solid tumor such as melanoma, head and neck, liver or kidney cancer.

This clone was seen a single time. The chain recombines TRBV23-1 with TRBJ2-1; D not resolved. TRBV23-1 falls under the ORF class, with uncertain function. This CDR3 spans 14 amino acids. The germline V and J ends were trimmed by 5 bases and 6 bases, with 14 bases remaining between them. This chain's CDR3 is CASSITPGPNEQFF. In DNA form, the CDR3 reads TGCGCCAGCAGTATAACGCCAGGTCCCAATGAGCAGTTCTTC.

The chain has TRBV6-1 and TRBJ1-1; perhaps TRBD1 as D (5 bases). Germline V lookup: CDR1 MNHNS, CDR2 SASEGT. The V end lost 5 bases, the J end lost 0 bases, and 10 bases lay between the germline ends. The CDR3 is 14 residues long. Written as DNA, the CDR3 is TGTGCCAGCAGTTCAGGGTATGTGAACACTGAAGCTTTCTTT. Protein sequence: CASSSGYVNTEAFF.

The chain employs TRBV19 and TRBJ2-1; 13 bases map to TRBD2. The CDR3 has 16 residues. Germline V gene lookup returns CDR1 LNHDA and CDR2 SQIVND (reference sequence). With V trimmed by 3 bases and J by 9 bases, 8 bases remained unmatched. The CDR3 DNA sequence: TGTGCCAGTAGTATTGCTGGACTAGCGGGAGTAAGTGAGCAGTTCTTC. This codes for CASSIAGLAGVSEQFF.

This chain connects TRBV7-4 to TRBJ1-2; no reliable D call. Germline V gives CDR1 SGHVT, CDR2 SQSDAQ. Trimming removed 5 bases at V and 8 bases at J, with 15 bases between. The length of the CDR3 is 13 residues. The chain's CDR3 is CASSQEAQRGYTF. CDR3 DNA sequence: TGTGCCAGCAGCCAAGAGGCACAGCGGGGCTACACCTTC.

This chain links TRBV30 with TRBJ1-6; TRBD1 matches at 7 bases. CDR1 is GTSNPN and CDR2 is SVGIG in the germline V gene (reference sequence). The ends lost 2 bases at V and 5 bases at J; junction bases unmatched: 6. The CDR3 is 15 amino acids. CDR3 bases: TGTGCCTGGAGTCTAGGAGACAGGGATAATTCACCCCTCCACTTT. Its translation is CAWSLGDRDNSPLHF.

This clone was counted many times. The gene calls are TRBV11-3 and TRBJ1-1; D perhaps matches TRBD1 (6 bases). CDR1 is SGHNT and CDR2 is YENEEA in the germline V gene. V was pared by 3 bases and J by 5 bases, with 13 bases between. CDR3 length equals 14 residues. DNA of the CDR3: TGTGCCAGCAGCTTGGCAGGGGCAAGAACTGAAGCTTTCTTT. This codes for CASSLAGARTEAFF.

This chain's CDR3 is CASSMESGGGYTQYF. For the CDR3, the DNA is TGTGCCAGTAGTATGGAATCAGGGGGCGGGTATACGCAGTATTTT. V gene TRBV19 combines with J gene TRBJ2-3, with 8 bases fitting TRBD1. This CDR3 contains 15 residues. Germline V gives CDR1 LNHDA, CDR2 SQIVND (reference sequence). V gave up 3 bases and J gave up 7 bases; unmatched junction bases: 9.

In its sample, this clone was seen once. V is TRBV4-3 and J is TRBJ1-6; D unresolved. Looked up from germline, CDR1 is LGHNA and CDR2 is YSLEER. V shed 0 bases and J shed 13 bases, with 19 bases lying between them. The CDR3 length is 16 residues. The CDR3 sequence: CASSQDPNTVVWPLHF. The CDR3 DNA reads as TGCGCCAGCAGCCAAGATCCTAACACGGTGGTTTGGCCCCTCCACTTT.

This clone has a single count. The rearrangement links TRBV6-6 to TRBJ1-1; D uncertain. This CDR3 comprises 13 residues. V was cut by 4 bases and J by 1 base, with 7 bases left in between. Germline loops: CDR1 MNHNY, CDR2 SVGAGI (reference sequence). The CDR3 protein is CASSSQPNTEAFF. CDR3 coding DNA: TGTGCCAGCAGTTCACAACCGAACACTGAAGCTTTCTTT.

This clone came up once. The V gene is TRBV5-4, the J gene TRBJ2-2, with D tentatively TRBD1 (5 bases). This CDR3 is 13 amino acids long. Germline V lookup: CDR1 SGHNT, CDR2 YYREEE (reference sequence). Deletions cut 4 bases from V and 1 base from J, with 5 bases between. CDR3: CASSTGNTGELFF. As DNA, the CDR3 is TGTGCCAGCAGCACAGGGAACACCGGGGAGCTGTTTTTT.

V is TRBV7-3 and J is TRBJ2-1, with TRBD2 identical over 11 bases. CDR3 length equals 15 residues. Germline V lookup: CDR1 SGHTA, CDR2 FQGTGA. V dropped 4 bases and J dropped 7; count of bases not matched to a gene: 6. In DNA form, the CDR3 reads TGTGCCAGCAGCTCCATGGGACTAGCGGAGAATGAGCAGTTCTTC. Protein product: CASSSMGLAENEQFF.

The chain is built from TRBV7-2 and TRBJ2-1; 11 bases match TRBD2. The J segment lost 7 bases and the V segment lost 5 bases, leaving 7 bases of the junction unmatched. This CDR3 has 15 amino acids. Germline V CDR1 and CDR2: SGHTA, FQGNSA. CDR3 coding DNA: TGTGCCAGCAGCCACCTAGCGGGAGGACGGAATGAGCAGTTCTTC. It yields the protein CASSHLAGGRNEQFF.

To note about this clone: Other DNA sequences of this sample code for an identical CDR3. This chain links TRBV27 with TRBJ2-1; D is unclear. The CDR3 runs 16 residues. Deletions cut 5 bases from V and 0 bases from J, with 14 bases between. The germline V gene has CDR1 MNHEY and CDR2 SMNVEV (reference sequence). CDR3 in DNA: TGTGCCAGCAGTCTCCGTGGGTCGAGCTCCTACAATGAGCAGTTCTTC. Translation gives CASSLRGSSSYNEQFF.

The chain combines TRBV27 with TRBJ2-5; D remains ambiguous. The CDR3 has 13 amino acids. Per germline, CDR1 MNHEY and CDR2 SMNVEV (reference sequence). V was shortened by 3 bases and J by 1 base, with 6 bases between the two germline ends. The CDR3 is CASSFWGQETQYF. The DNA for the CDR3 is TGTGCCAGCAGTTTTTGGGGCCAAGAGACCCAGTACTTC.

This rearrangement joins TRBV5-5 to TRBJ1-2; D remains ambiguous. The CDR3 loop spans 16 amino acids. Deletions cut 4 bases from V and 6 bases from J, with 22 bases between. In germline, CDR1 is SGHKS, CDR2 YYEKEE (reference sequence). This CDR3 reads CASSPFTPVERHGYTF. The CDR3 DNA reads TGTGCCAGCAGCCCCTTCACCCCTGTGGAGCGGCATGGCTACACCTTC.

The V gene is TRBV2, the J gene TRBJ2-5, with D possibly matching TRBD1 (6 bases). V lost 8 bases to trimming and J lost 5 bases, with 24 bases between them. The CDR3 has 16 residues. Germline CDR1 reads SNHLY; CDR2 reads FYNNEI. In nucleotides, the CDR3 is TGTGCCAGCTCACGTTCCGGGACGCTAAGGGGGGAGACCCAGTACTTC. Residues: CASSRSGTLRGETQYF. Full variable domain (missing parts from reference TRBV2 and TRBJ2-5): EPEVTQTPSHQVTQMGQEVILRCVPISNHLYFYWYRQILGQKVEFLVSFYNNEISEKSEIFDDQFSVERPDGSNFTLKIRSTKLEDSAMYFCASSRSGTLRGETQYFGPGTRLLVL.

This clone was found once. The rearrangement joins TRBV9 to TRBJ1-1; D uncertain. Between the trimmed V and J ends, which lost 0 bases and 1 base, there was a span of 7 bases. This CDR3 contains 14 residues. Germline V gene data show CDR1 as SGDLS and CDR2 as YYNGEE. CDR3: CASSVDTRNTEAFF. As DNA, the CDR3 is TGTGCCAGCAGCGTAGACACCAGGAACACTGAAGCTTTCTTT. Full variable domain (outside the CDR3, taken from reference TRBV9 and TRBJ1-1): DSGVTQTPKHLITATGQRVTLRCSPRSGDLSVYWYQQSLDQGLQFLIQYYNGEERAKGNILERFSAQQFPDLHSELNLSSLELGDSALYFCASSVDTRNTEAFFGQGTRLTVV.

This chain uses TRBV11-2 with TRBJ2-7, with a weak D call TRBD2 (6 bases). The length of the CDR3 is 14 residues. The V gene's germline CDR1 is SGHAT and CDR2 FQNNGV. The germline V and J ends were trimmed by 5 bases and 3 bases, with 14 bases remaining between them. CDR3 protein: CASSPGMGLYEQYF. The CDR3, as DNA: TGTGCCAGCAGCCCGGGGATGGGACTCTACGAGCAGTACTTC.

The gene calls are TRBV6-1 and TRBJ2-7; 8 bases line up with TRBD2. After removal of 5 bases from V and 6 bases from J, the junction contained 12 bases not matched to a gene. This CDR3 has 15 amino acids. Germline values: CDR1 MNHNS, CDR2 SASEGT. The CDR3 bases are TGTGCCAGCAGTCTTCGACTAGCGAATTCTCGCGAGCAGTACTTC. Its translation: CASSLRLANSREQYF.

This clone is a singleton in its sample. The V and J genes are TRBV5-1 and TRBJ1-6, with 7 bases that match TRBD1. CDR1 is SGHRS, CDR2 YFSETQ, per germline. This CDR3 region has 15 residues. J lost 10 bases, V lost 6 bases, and 13 bases had no gene match. CDR3 bases: TGCGCCAGCACCGCGGGGACAGCAATATTGTCACCCCTCCACTTT. Protein sequence: CASTAGTAILSPLHF.

The CDR3 sequence: CASSLAVTGVNNEQFF. As DNA, the CDR3 is TGCGCCAGCAGCTTGGCCGTGACAGGGGTGAACAATGAGCAGTTCTTC. The chain couples TRBV5-1 to TRBJ2-1; 8 positions agree with TRBD1. V lost 0 bases, J lost 5 bases, and 7 bases stayed unmatched. CDR3 size: 16 residues. The germline V gene encodes CDR1 SGHRS and CDR2 YFSETQ. The entire variable domain, with the rest obtained from reference TRBV5-1 and TRBJ2-1, is as follows: KAGVTQTPRYLIKTRGQQVTLSCSPISGHRSVSWYQQTPGQGLQFLFEYFSETQRNKGNFPGRFSGRQFSNSRSEMNVSTLELGDSALYLCASSLAVTGVNNEQFFGPGTRLTVL.